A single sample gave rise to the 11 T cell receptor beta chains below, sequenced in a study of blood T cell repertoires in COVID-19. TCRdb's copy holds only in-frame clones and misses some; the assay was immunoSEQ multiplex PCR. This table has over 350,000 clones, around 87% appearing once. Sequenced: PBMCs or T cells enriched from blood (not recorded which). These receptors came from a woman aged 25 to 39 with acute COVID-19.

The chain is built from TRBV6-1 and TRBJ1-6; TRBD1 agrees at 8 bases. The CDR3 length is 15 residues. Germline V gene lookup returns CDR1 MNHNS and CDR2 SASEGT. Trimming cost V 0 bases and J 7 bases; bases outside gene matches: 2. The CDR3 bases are TGTGCCAGCAGTGAAGCGAGGACAGGGAATTCACCCCTCCACTTT. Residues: CASSEARTGNSPLHF.

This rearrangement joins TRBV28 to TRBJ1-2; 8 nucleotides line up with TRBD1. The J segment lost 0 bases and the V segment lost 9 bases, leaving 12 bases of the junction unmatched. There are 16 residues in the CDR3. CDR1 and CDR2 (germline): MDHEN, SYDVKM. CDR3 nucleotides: TGTGCCAGTAGGACAGGGCAACGCCTTTCTAACTATGGCTACACCTTC. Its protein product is CASRTGQRLSNYGYTF.

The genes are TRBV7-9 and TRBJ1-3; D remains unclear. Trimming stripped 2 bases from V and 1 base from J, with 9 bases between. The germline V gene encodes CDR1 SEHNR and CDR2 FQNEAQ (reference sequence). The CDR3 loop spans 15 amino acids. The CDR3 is CASSLSGSSGNTIYF. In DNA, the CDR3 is TGTGCCAGCAGCTTAAGCGGGTCTTCTGGAAACACCATATATTTT.

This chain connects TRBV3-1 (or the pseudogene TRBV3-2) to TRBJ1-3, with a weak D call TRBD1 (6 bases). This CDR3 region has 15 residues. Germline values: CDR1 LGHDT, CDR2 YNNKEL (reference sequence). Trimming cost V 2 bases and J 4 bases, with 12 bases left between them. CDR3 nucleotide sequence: TGTGCCAGCAGCCAAAGACAGGTGGGGGGAAACACCATATATTTT. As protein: CASSQRQVGGNTIYF.

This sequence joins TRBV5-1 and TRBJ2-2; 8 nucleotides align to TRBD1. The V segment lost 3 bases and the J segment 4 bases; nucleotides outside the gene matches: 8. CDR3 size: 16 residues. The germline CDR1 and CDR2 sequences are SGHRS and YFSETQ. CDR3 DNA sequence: TGCGCCAGCAGCTCCCAAGGACAGGGAAGCACCGGGGAGCTGTTTTTT. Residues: CASSSQGQGSTGELFF. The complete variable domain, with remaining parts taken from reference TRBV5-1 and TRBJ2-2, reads KAGVTQTPRYLIKTRGQQVTLSCSPISGHRSVSWYQQTPGQGLQFLFEYFSETQRNKGNFPGRFSGRQFSNSRSEMNVSTLELGDSALYLCASSSQGQGSTGELFFGEGSRLTVL.

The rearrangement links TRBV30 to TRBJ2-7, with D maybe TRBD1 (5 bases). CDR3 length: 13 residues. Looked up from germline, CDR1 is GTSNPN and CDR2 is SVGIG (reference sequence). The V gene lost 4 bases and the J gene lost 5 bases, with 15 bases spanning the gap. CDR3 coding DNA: TGTGCCTGGACCCAGGGTTCTCCCGACGAGCAGTACTTC. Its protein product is CAWTQGSPDEQYF.

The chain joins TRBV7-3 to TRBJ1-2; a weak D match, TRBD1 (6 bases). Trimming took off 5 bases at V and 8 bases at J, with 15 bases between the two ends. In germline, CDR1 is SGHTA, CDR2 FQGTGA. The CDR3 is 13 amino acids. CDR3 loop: CASSAVQGRGYTF. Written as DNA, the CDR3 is TGTGCCAGCAGCGCGGTACAGGGCAGGGGCTACACCTTC.

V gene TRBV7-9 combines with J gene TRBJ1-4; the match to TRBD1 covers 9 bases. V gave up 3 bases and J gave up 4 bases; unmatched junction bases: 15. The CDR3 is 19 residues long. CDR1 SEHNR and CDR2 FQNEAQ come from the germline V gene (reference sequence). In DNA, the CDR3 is TGTGCCAGCAGCTTCCTAATCTCACAGGGGGCGCGGAGTAATGAAAAACTGTTTTTT. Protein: CASSFLISQGARSNEKLFF.

The CDR3: CASTSDRGRKGYTF. CDR3 bases: TGTGCCAGCACCTCTGACAGGGGGCGGAAAGGCTACACCTTC. The chain recombines TRBV7-9 with TRBJ1-2, with TRBD1 matching 10 bases. The germline CDR1 and CDR2 sequences are SEHNR and FQNEAQ (reference sequence). With V trimmed by 7 bases and J by 8 bases, 10 bases remained unmatched. The CDR3 has 14 residues. Full variable domain (outside the CDR3, taken from reference TRBV7-9 and TRBJ1-2): DTGVSQNPRHKITKRGQNVTFRCDPISEHNRLYWYRQTLGQGPEFLTYFQNEAQLEKSRLLSDRFSAERPKGSFSTLEIQRTEQGDSAMYLCASTSDRGRKGYTFGSGTRLTVV.

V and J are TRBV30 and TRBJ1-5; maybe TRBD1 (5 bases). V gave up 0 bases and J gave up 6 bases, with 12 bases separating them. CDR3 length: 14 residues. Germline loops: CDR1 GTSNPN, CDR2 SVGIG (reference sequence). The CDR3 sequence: CAWSVGDKGQPQHF. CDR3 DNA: TGTGCCTGGAGTGTAGGGGATAAGGGTCAGCCCCAGCATTTT.

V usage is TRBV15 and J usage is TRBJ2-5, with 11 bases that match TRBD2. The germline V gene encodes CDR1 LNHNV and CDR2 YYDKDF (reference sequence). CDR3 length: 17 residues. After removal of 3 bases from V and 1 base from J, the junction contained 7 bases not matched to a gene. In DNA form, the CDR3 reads TGTGCCACCAGCAGTGAGGCTAGCGGGGGGTTCCAAGAGACCCAGTACTTC. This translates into CATSSEASGGFQETQYF.